These 24 T cell receptor beta chains came from one sample sequenced in a study of somatic mutations in cytotoxic T cells in rheumatoid arthritis. Method: immunoSEQ multiplex PCR; TCRdb's copy keeps in-frame clones and lacks some. The profile shows under 15,000 clones, roughly 74% of them singletons. The sequenced sample was CD8+ T cells sorted from blood. All receptors derive from a woman aged 40 to 50 in good health.

The rearrangement joins TRBV7-9 to TRBJ1-4, with D hard to call. CDR1 is SEHNR and CDR2 is FQNEAQ in the germline V gene (reference sequence). V shed 5 bases and J shed 3 bases, with 13 bases lying between them. The CDR3 consists of 15 residues. The CDR3 region has the DNA TGTGCCAGCAGCGCGGATTCAACAGCTAATGAAAAACTGTTTTTT. Protein sequence: CASSADSTANEKLFF.

This chain joins TRBV28 and TRBJ2-5; 8 bases agree with TRBD2. The CDR3 contains 14 residues. CDR1 and CDR2 (germline): MDHEN, SYDVKM. After removal of 5 bases from V and 4 bases from J, the junction contained 6 bases not matched to a gene. CDR3 amino acids: CASSAPGGGETQYF. Here the CDR3 DNA reads TGTGCCAGCAGTGCACCGGGAGGGGGAGAGACCCAGTACTTC. Full variable domain (remainder filled in from reference TRBV28 and TRBJ2-5): DVKVTQSSRYLVKRTGEKVFLECVQDMDHENMFWYRQDPGLGLRLIYFSYDVKMKEKGDIPEGYSVSREKKERFSLILESASTNQTSMYLCASSAPGGGETQYFGPGTRLLVL.

The rearrangement joins TRBV28 to TRBJ2-7, with D perhaps assigned TRBD1 or TRBD2 (6 bases each). The V end lost 7 bases, the J end lost 4 bases, and 23 bases lay between the germline ends. Germline V CDR1 and CDR2: MDHEN, SYDVKM. The CDR3 is 16 amino acids. The CDR3: CASTFTAGGGPYEQYF. CDR3 in DNA: TGTGCCAGCACTTTTACCGCAGGAGGGGGACCTTACGAGCAGTACTTC.

CDR3 sequence (DNA): TGTGCCAGTAGTATAGGGACTAGCGGGTTTCCTGAGCAGTTCTTC. This encodes CASSIGTSGFPEQFF. This chain uses TRBV19 with TRBJ2-1; 11 bases align to TRBD2. CDR1 LNHDA and CDR2 SQIVND come from the germline V gene (reference sequence). V lost 1 base, J lost 9 bases, and 5 bases stayed unmatched. This CDR3 comprises 15 residues.

The chain combines TRBV20-1 with TRBJ1-1, with D uncertain. The CDR3 sequence is 11 residues long. CDR1 DFQATT and CDR2 SNEGSKA come from the germline V gene (reference sequence). The CDR3 sequence: CRPSSNTEAFF. In DNA form, the CDR3 reads TGCAGGCCGAGTTCGAACACTGAAGCTTTCTTT.

Only one count was recorded for this clone. This chain uses TRBV6-1 with TRBJ2-7; 9 bases are shared with TRBD1. Trimming removed 7 bases from V and 6 bases from J; junction bases left unmatched: 13. Germline values: CDR1 MNHNS, CDR2 SASEGT. The CDR3 spans 15 residues. CDR3 in amino acids: CASTPDMGQGGEQYV. In nucleotides, the CDR3 is TGTGCCAGCACCCCCGACATGGGACAGGGAGGCGAGCAGTACGTC.

J is TRBJ1-5 and V is TRBV19; D perhaps matches TRBD1 (5 bases). CDR1 and CDR2 from the germline V gene are LNHDA and SQIVND (reference sequence). V lost 2 bases, J lost 3 bases, and 11 bases lay in between. The CDR3 is 15 amino acids. CDR3 bases: TGTGCCAGTAGTATATCGGGGCAGATCAATCAGCCCCAGCATTTT. Protein product: CASSISGQINQPQHF.

The V and J genes are TRBV27 and TRBJ2-7; 8 nucleotides match TRBD1. In germline, CDR1 is MNHEY, CDR2 SMNVEV (reference sequence). V was pared by 3 bases and J by 7 bases, with 8 bases of the junction left unmatched. This CDR3 region has 14 residues. CDR3 sequence (DNA): TGTGCCAGCAGTTTCACCCTCGGGACAGGAGAGCAGTACTTC. This translates into CASSFTLGTGEQYF.

The chain links TRBV7-9 to TRBJ2-7; either TRBD1 or TRBD2 may fit D (5 bases each). V gave up 5 bases and J gave up 2 bases, with 7 bases separating them. Germline loops: CDR1 SEHNR, CDR2 FQNEAQ (reference sequence). There are 12 residues in the CDR3. The CDR3: CASSRDPYEQYV. DNA of the CDR3: TGTGCCAGCAGCAGGGACCCCTACGAGCAGTACGTC.

This clone appeared a few times. The rearrangement uses TRBV27 and TRBJ1-6, with D possibly being TRBD1 (5 bases). V lost 2 bases and J 9 bases, leaving 8 bases between the germline ends. CDR1 MNHEY and CDR2 SMNVEV come from the germline V gene (reference sequence). The CDR3 runs to 13 residues. CDR3 coding DNA: TGTGCCAGCAGTTTAAGGGGTGGTTCACCCCTCCACTTT. Protein: CASSLRGGSPLHF.

The J gene is TRBJ2-1, the V gene TRBV6-5, with 7 nucleotides matching TRBD1. Germline V gives CDR1 MNHEY, CDR2 SVGAGI. This CDR3 has 15 amino acids. V lost 6 bases and J lost 1; bases outside the gene matches: 6. CDR3 nucleotides: TGTGCCAGCAGCCTGGGACAGTTTTCCTACAATGAGCAGTTCTTC. This gives the protein CASSLGQFSYNEQFF.

This clone was counted between two and nine times. The chain employs TRBV6-6 and TRBJ1-1; D gene uncertain. This CDR3 comprises 12 residues. V was clipped by 4 bases and J by 4 bases, with 7 bases between them. Germline-derived CDR1 and CDR2 are MNHNY and SVGAGI (reference sequence). CDR3 bases: TGTGCCAGCAGTTTCCCGGGCACTGAAGCTTTCTTT. It codes for CASSFPGTEAFF.

In regard to this clone: A junction boundary mismatches the germline segment, possibly from a read error. The CDR3 loop is CASSQGLNAEAFF. DNA of the CDR3: TGTGCCAGCAGCCAGGGACTGAACGCTGAAGCTTTCTTT. V usage is TRBV27 and J usage is TRBJ1-1, with a weak D call TRBD1 (5 bases). The CDR3 runs 13 residues. Germline V gene lookup returns CDR1 MNHEY and CDR2 SMNVEV (reference sequence).

The rearrangement uses TRBV29-1 and TRBJ2-1; 12 nucleotides align to TRBD2. V shed 1 base and J 9 bases; nucleotides not matched to a gene: 16. The CDR3 contains 18 residues. The germline V gene encodes CDR1 SQVTM and CDR2 ANQGSEA. As DNA, the CDR3 is TGCAGCGTTGAAGGTCGGTCTAGCGGGGGGGCCCTTGACAGTGAGCAGTTCTTC. Translating gives CSVEGRSSGGALDSEQFF.

This clone was observed once. The CDR3 bases are TGTGCCAGTAGTAACAGGGGGGTTGAACTTGGCTACACCTTC. Its protein is CASSNRGVELGYTF. The V and J genes are TRBV19 and TRBJ1-2, with TRBD1 matching 8 bases. CDR1 is LNHDA and CDR2 is SQIVND in the germline V gene (reference sequence). V shed 4 bases, J shed 7 bases, and the junction held 8 bases outside the gene matches. The CDR3 has 14 residues.

The chain joins TRBV14 to TRBJ2-1; 7 bases are shared with TRBD1. With V trimmed by 4 bases and J by 13 bases, 7 bases remained unmatched. The CDR3 runs 12 residues. Germline-derived CDR1 and CDR2 are SGHDN and FVKESK. CDR3 in DNA: TGTGCCAGCAGCCCTCCCGGGACAGAACAGTTCTTC. Protein sequence: CASSPPGTEQFF.

This chain uses TRBV19 with TRBJ2-3, with D perhaps TRBD2 (5 bases). The CDR3 length is 16 residues. From germline, CDR1 is LNHDA and CDR2 SQIVND (reference sequence). The V end lost 3 bases, the J end lost 0 bases, and 13 bases lay between the germline ends. The CDR3 DNA reads as TGTGCCAGTAGTATCGGCGAGGGCACTAGCACAGATACGCAGTATTTT. Its translation: CASSIGEGTSTDTQYF.

This chain joins TRBV27 and TRBJ1-4; TRBD1 might be the D (5 bases). Germline CDR1 is MNHEY and CDR2 is SMNVEV (reference sequence). The CDR3 is 15 residues long. The V gene lost 3 bases and the J gene lost 8 bases, with 16 bases spanning the gap. CDR3 bases: TGTGCCAGCAGTTTGGCACCCTCAGGGTCCGAAAAACTGTTTTTT. Amino acids: CASSLAPSGSEKLFF.

The rearrangement joins TRBV7-3 to TRBJ2-3; no clear D. The CDR3 length is 12 residues. Germline V gene lookup returns CDR1 SGHTA and CDR2 FQGTGA. V was shortened by 3 bases and J by 5 bases, with 6 bases between the two germline ends. The DNA of the CDR3 is TGTGCCAGCAGCTTCTGGGGAGATACGCAGTATTTT. Translation gives CASSFWGDTQYF.

The chain couples TRBV4-1 to TRBJ2-1; 13 bases are shared with TRBD2. CDR3 length: 16 amino acids. V shed 5 bases and J 5 bases; nucleotides not matched to a gene: 6. CDR1 and CDR2 (germline): MGHRA, YSYEKL. CDR3 loop: CASSRTSGRADNEQFF. The CDR3 DNA reads as TGCGCCAGCAGCAGAACTAGCGGGAGGGCCGACAATGAGCAGTTCTTC.

Only a few counts were recorded for this clone. V gene TRBV6-1 combines with J gene TRBJ2-1; the match to TRBD1 covers 7 bases. V was pared by 7 bases and J by 8 bases, with 5 bases of the junction left unmatched. The CDR3 covers 12 residues. Germline lookup yields CDR1 MNHNS and CDR2 SASEGT. DNA of the CDR3: TGTGCCAGCAAGAGGGGGCTGGATGAGCAGTTCTTC. It yields the protein CASKRGLDEQFF.

The gene calls are TRBV14 and TRBJ1-1; D unresolved. Looked up from germline, CDR1 is SGHDN and CDR2 is FVKESK. CDR3 length equals 14 residues. With 3 bases removed from V and 4 bases from J, the gap between germline ends came to 12 bases. Here the CDR3 reads CASSQEFQVTEAFF. CDR3 in DNA: TGTGCCAGCAGCCAGGAATTCCAGGTCACTGAAGCTTTCTTT.

This clone occurred once. The V gene is TRBV28, the J gene TRBJ1-1, with D unclear. V was pared by 8 bases and J by 3 bases, with 19 bases between. From germline, CDR1 is MDHEN and CDR2 SYDVKM. This CDR3 has 15 amino acids. The CDR3 coding sequence is TGTGCCAGCGGAGGTATGGGGAATGTGTACACTGAAGCTTTCTTT. This translates into CASGGMGNVYTEAFF.

CDR3 bases: TGTGCCAGCAGTATATTCCCCGCCGAGACCATGAACACTGAAGCTTTCTTT. It specifies CASSIFPAETMNTEAFF. The chain couples TRBV28 to TRBJ1-1, with D unresolved. Germline V gene data show CDR1 as MDHEN and CDR2 as SYDVKM. The CDR3 sequence is 17 residues long. The ends were cut back, 5 bases at V and 0 bases at J, with 19 bases in the middle.